This T cell receptor (beta chain) was identified during a study of Tregs in tolerant kidney transplant recipients. The ends lost 1 base at V and 9 bases at J; junction bases unmatched: 3. The CDR3 has 12 residues. Looked up from germline, CDR1 is GTSNPN and CDR2 is SVGIG (reference sequence). Here immunoSEQ multiplex PCR was the method, and the copy in TCRdb shows in-frame clones only, minus some. Among around 230,000 clones listed, roughly 84% were seen once. The sequence came from a human donor in good health. The gene calls are TRBV30 and TRBJ1-2; 9 nucleotides align to TRBD1. Sequenced material: CD4+ T cells from blood. CDR3 coding DNA: TGTGCCTGGAGTGGGGACAGGGATAGCTACACCTTC. As protein: CAWSGDRDSYTF. Full variable domain (remainder filled in from reference TRBV30 and TRBJ1-2): SQTIHQWPATLVQPVGSPLSLECTVEGTSNPNLYWYRQAAGRGLQLLFYSVGIGQISSEVPQNLSASRPQDRQFILSSKKLLLSDSGFYLCAWSGDRDSYTFGSGTRLTVV.